The present entry profiles one T cell receptor (beta chain) with its context. The target antigen is unknown. This entry belongs to a study of identical twins. From germline, CDR1 is SQVTM and CDR2 ANQGSEA. CDR3 length: 12 residues. Trimming removed 4 bases at V and 2 bases at J, with 9 bases between. Study outcomes and limitations: Modeled out-of-frame TCR alpha sharing in monozygotic twins fell below observed levels. Invariant T cells like MAIT and iNKT could partly confound the zero-insertion analyses. Less excess twin sharing appeared in beta out-of-frame sequences.

MiXCR, applied by TCRdb to the 5' RACE reads, yields one record per CDR3 protein. The repertoire has approximately 530,000 distinct CDR3 sequences, around 24% of them found once; the top ten carry approximately 0.5%. With no exceptions, donors were healthy Caucasians. Another study also made use of these data, one on yellow fever vaccine responses in identical twins.

The TCR sequence derives from a woman between 18 and 29 years old in good health. The sequenced sample consisted of CD4+ T cells sorted from blood. The rearrangement links TRBV29-1 to TRBJ2-7, with D perhaps given as TRBD1 or TRBD2 (5 bases each). This CDR3 is CSVVGTTYEQYF. The CDR3 DNA reads as TGCAGCGTTGTCGGGACGACCTACGAGCAGTACTTC.